A selection of T cell receptor beta chains follows, all from one sample in a study of post-analysis software for immune sequencing data. TCRdb analysed the PCR reads with MiXCR anew, one entry per CDR3 protein. The sample yields 500,000 to 600,000 distinct CDR3 sequences, 40% to 50% seen once. Sequencing was done on a sample of blood. Receptor source: a girl aged 5 to 17 with multiple sclerosis. Both conserved end residues are part of each CDR3. The D gene is left open where the match is weak. Rows may omit the clone size; those that give it use once, few, many or a size class.

j_call clone_size v_call d_call cdr3_aa cdr3_nt
TRBJ2-7 NA TRBV7-8 NA CASSLAQGSPSYEQYF TGTGCCAGCAGCTTAGCGCAAGGGAGCCCCTCCTACGAGCAGTACTTC
TRBJ2-5 NA TRBV4-1 NA CASSQGRIQETQYF TGCGCCAGCAGCCAGGGACGGATTCAAGAGACCCAGTACTTC
TRBJ2-1 NA TRBV27 TRBD2 CASSTRRLAGRGQFF TGTGCCAGCAGTACCCGACGACTAGCGGGGAGAGGGCAGTTCTTC
TRBJ2-2 NA TRBV29-1 NA CSVETVTFTGELFF TGCAGCGTTGAGACAGTCACTTTCACCGGGGAGCTGTTTTTT
TRBJ2-7 NA TRBV12-3/TRBV12-4 TRBD1 CASKPGQNYEQYF TGTGCCAGCAAACCGGGACAGAACTACGAGCAGTACTTC
TRBJ2-6 NA TRBV12-3/TRBV12-4 NA CASSQDLGSPGSGANVLTF TGTGCCAGCAGCCAGGATCTTGGTTCCCCTGGCTCTGGGGCCAACGTCCTGACTTTC
TRBJ2-3 NA TRBV20-1 NA CSVKVGRGTDAQYF TGCAGTGTTAAGGTGGGGCGCGGCACAGATGCGCAGTATTTT
TRBJ1-2 few TRBV5-6 TRBD1 CASRKDRAKGYTF TGTGCCAGCAGAAAGGACAGGGCAAAGGGCTACACCTTC
TRBJ2-7 few TRBV12-3/TRBV12-4 NA CASSLRKGLYEQYF TGTGCCAGCAGTTTGAGGAAAGGCCTCTACGAGCAGTACTTC
TRBJ2-3 NA TRBV9 TRBD1 CASSLTGGSIDTQYF TGTGCCAGCAGCCTAACAGGGGGTAGCATAGATACGCAGTATTTT
TRBJ2-1 few TRBV29-1 NA CSLRSSSTGRNNEQFF TGCAGCCTCCGATCCAGTTCGACGGGACGAAACAATGAGCAGTTCTTC
TRBJ2-7 few TRBV6-1 NA CASTTTSYEQYF TGTGCCAGCACCACCACGTCCTACGAGCAGTACTTC
TRBJ2-7 few TRBV12-3/TRBV12-4 TRBD1 CASSYGPWGQALGSYEQYF TGTGCCAGCAGTTATGGCCCCTGGGGACAGGCCCTGGGTTCCTACGAGCAGTACTTC
TRBJ2-1 few TRBV27 NA CASSLYATGGEQFF TGTGCCAGCAGTTTATATGCTACCGGGGGTGAGCAGTTCTTC
TRBJ2-1 NA TRBV5-1 TRBD2 CASSGTSGTDEQFF TGCGCCAGCAGCGGGACTAGCGGGACCGATGAGCAGTTCTTC
TRBJ2-7 NA TRBV20-1 TRBD2 CSARTSGNSYEQYF TGCAGTGCGAGGACTAGCGGGAACTCCTACGAGCAGTACTTC
TRBJ1-5 NA TRBV20-1 NA CSARGSVTNQPQHF TGCAGTGCTAGAGGTTCAGTGACTAATCAGCCCCAGCATTTT
TRBJ1-6 NA TRBV12-3/TRBV12-4 NA CASSLLGSSYNSPLHF TGTGCCAGCAGTTTACTTGGGAGCTCCTATAATTCACCCCTCCACTTT
TRBJ2-1 few TRBV6-1 TRBD2 CASSQALGLAGVSYNEQFF TGTGCCAGCAGCCAAGCATTGGGACTAGCGGGGGTCTCCTACAATGAGCAGTTCTTC
TRBJ2-1 NA TRBV4-1 TRBD2 CASTVAGGLNNEQFF TGCGCCAGCACCGTAGCGGGGGGTTTAAACAATGAGCAGTTCTTC
TRBJ2-7 few TRBV4-1 TRBD2 CASSLGGGGTYEQYF TGCGCCAGCAGCTTAGGCGGGGGAGGCACCTACGAGCAGTACTTC
TRBJ1-2 few TRBV29-1 NA CSVDRDPTTPPNYGYTF TGCAGCGTTGACAGGGACCCAACAACCCCTCCTAACTATGGCTACACCTTC
TRBJ2-7 NA TRBV7-2 TRBD2 CASSLGGLAEYEQYF TGTGCCAGCAGCTTAGGAGGACTAGCGGAATACGAGCAGTACTTC
TRBJ1-2 NA TRBV29-1 NA CSVDGEAGYGYTF TGCAGCGTTGATGGGGAAGCGGGCTATGGCTACACCTTC
TRBJ1-4 NA TRBV29-1 NA CSARANANEKLFF TGCAGCGCCCGGGCAAACGCTAATGAAAAACTGTTTTTT
TRBJ1-1 few TRBV12-3/TRBV12-4 NA CASRYQQAANTEAFF TGTGCCAGCAGATATCAACAGGCGGCGAACACTGAAGCTTTCTTT
TRBJ2-7 NA TRBV5-6 NA CASSLRGIDEQYF TGTGCCAGCAGCTTACGAGGCATCGACGAGCAGTACTTC
TRBJ1-2 NA TRBV7-2 NA CASSTQVNYGYTF TGTGCCAGCAGCACACAGGTTAACTATGGCTACACCTTC
TRBJ2-3 NA TRBV6-5 NA CASSSDSPTDTQYF TGTGCCAGCAGTTCCGACTCACCTACAGATACGCAGTATTTT
TRBJ2-7 NA TRBV7-9 TRBD1 CASSSWDSPYEQYF TGTGCCAGCAGCTCATGGGACAGCCCCTACGAGCAGTACTTC
TRBJ2-7 NA TRBV6-1 NA CASRVPLGAYEQYF TGTGCCAGCAGGGTACCACTAGGGGCCTACGAGCAGTACTTC
TRBJ1-1 NA TRBV5-1 NA CASSFRREDTEAFF TGCGCCAGCAGCTTCCGACGGGAGGACACTGAAGCTTTCTTT
TRBJ2-7 NA TRBV20-1 NA CSAGTRHPYEQYF TGCAGTGCTGGGACCCGCCACCCCTACGAGCAGTACTTC
TRBJ2-5 NA TRBV7-9 NA CASTETPQGEWETQYF TGTGCCAGCACCGAAACTCCGCAGGGAGAGTGGGAGACCCAGTACTTC
TRBJ2-6 NA TRBV12-3/TRBV12-4 NA CASSLVPGRDSGANVLTF TGTGCCAGCAGTTTAGTTCCGGGGAGAGATTCTGGGGCCAACGTCCTGACTTTC
TRBJ2-5 few TRBV29-1 NA CSVDGLAKETQYF TGCAGCGTTGATGGGCTAGCGAAAGAGACCCAGTACTTC
TRBJ1-2 NA TRBV6-5 NA CASSYAGHRGYTF TGTGCCAGCAGTTACGCGGGACATCGGGGCTACACCTTC
TRBJ1-2 NA TRBV20-1 NA CSASSWGRYGYTF TGCAGTGCTAGTTCCTGGGGCAGATATGGCTACACCTTC
TRBJ2-3 few TRBV7-2 TRBD2 CASSLEWTSGGGDTQYF TGTGCCAGCAGCTTGGAATGGACTAGCGGGGGAGGAGATACGCAGTATTTT
TRBJ2-7 few TRBV12-3/TRBV12-4 NA CASSLGGTPGEQYF TGTGCCAGCAGTTTAGGGGGGACCCCCGGAGAGCAGTACTTC
TRBJ1-1 NA TRBV5-5 NA CASSLAPNVGAFF TGTGCCAGCAGCTTGGCCCCTAATGTGGGAGCTTTCTTT
TRBJ2-3 few TRBV5-6 NA CASSLTGTRVDTQYF TGTGCCAGTAGCTTAACCGGGACAAGGGTGGATACGCAGTATTTT
TRBJ2-3 few TRBV5-1 TRBD2 CASSASGGRDTQYF TGCGCCAGCAGCGCCTCGGGGGGTCGCGATACGCAGTATTTT
TRBJ2-5 few TRBV11-2 TRBD2 CASSGVAGGQETQYF TGTGCCAGCAGCGGGGTAGCGGGAGGGCAAGAGACCCAGTACTTC
TRBJ2-3 few TRBV20-1 NA CSAPISRLSPDTQYF TGCAGTGCCCCCATCTCCCGTTTGTCGCCAGATACGCAGTATTTT
TRBJ1-1 once TRBV11-3 TRBD1 CASSFEGRTGMMNTEAFF TGTGCCAGCAGCTTCGAAGGACGGACAGGGATGATGAACACTGAAGCTTTCTTT
TRBJ2-7 NA TRBV5-6 TRBD1 CASSATGTGGFEQYF TGTGCCAGCAGCGCCACCGGGACAGGGGGCTTCGAGCAGTACTTC
TRBJ2-3 few TRBV10-3 NA CAIFRGGTDTQYF TGTGCCATCTTCAGGGGGGGCACAGATACGCAGTATTTT
TRBJ2-6 NA TRBV4-1 NA CASSPTGRWSNVLTF TGCGCCAGCAGTCCAACAGGGCGTTGGTCCAACGTCCTGACTTTC
TRBJ2-5 NA TRBV20-1 TRBD2 CSARAGLAGGYTQETQYF TGCAGTGCTAGGGCAGGACTAGCGGGGGGCTATACACAAGAGACCCAGTACTTC
TRBJ1-3 NA TRBV4-2 NA CASSQEIRDVPGSGNTIYF TGTGCCAGCAGCCAAGAAATTAGGGACGTCCCCGGCTCTGGAAACACCATATATTTT
TRBJ1-1 few TRBV7-8 NA CASSFDSLTEAFF TGTGCCAGCAGCTTCGACTCCTTAACTGAAGCTTTCTTT
TRBJ2-7 NA TRBV20-1 NA CSARLRGLSYEQYF TGCAGTGCTAGACTCCGGGGGCTTTCCTACGAGCAGTACTTC
TRBJ1-2 NA TRBV2 TRBD1 CASKGTGMHYGYTF TGTGCCAGCAAAGGGACAGGGATGCACTATGGCTACACCTTC